Below are 11 T cell receptor beta chains sequenced from a single sample in a study of T cell responses to AZD1222 COVID-19 vaccine. The assay was immunoSEQ multiplex PCR, and TCRdb's table has in-frame clones only and misses some. The sample has 80,000 or so clones, 75% to 95% seen once. This specimen consisted of peripheral blood, obtained on day 0 of MenACWY control vaccination. These receptors came from an adult in good health.

V and J are TRBV9 and TRBJ1-1; 8 bases are shared with TRBD1. CDR1 is SGDLS and CDR2 is YYNGEE in the germline V gene. The J segment lost 4 bases and the V segment lost 3 bases, leaving 5 bases of the junction unmatched. The CDR3 spans 14 residues. The CDR3 protein is CASSAAGGPTEAFF. CDR3 nucleotide sequence: TGTGCCAGCAGCGCCGCAGGGGGCCCCACTGAAGCTTTCTTT.

The chain has TRBV9 and TRBJ1-1; D is unresolved. The CDR3 is 13 amino acids. Trimming took off 1 base at V and 8 bases at J, with 12 bases between the two ends. CDR1 and CDR2 from the germline V gene are SGDLS and YYNGEE. CDR3 amino acids: CASSVSTRAEAFF. The CDR3 DNA follows: TGTGCCAGCAGCGTATCAACTAGGGCGGAAGCTTTCTTT.

This clone was seen more than once but under ten times. CDR3 residues: CASSLDRDSIGTDTQYF. The CDR3 DNA reads TGTGCCAGCAGCTTAGACAGGGATTCGATCGGCACAGATACGCAGTATTTT. The chain has TRBV7-9 and TRBJ2-3; tentative D call: TRBD1 (6 bases). The germline V and J ends were trimmed by 1 base and 1 base, with 15 bases remaining between them. The length of the CDR3 is 17 residues. Germline V gives CDR1 SEHNR, CDR2 FQNEAQ (reference sequence). The variable domain in full, with the rest retrieved from reference TRBV7-9 and TRBJ2-3, is DTGVSQNPRHKITKRGQNVTFRCDPISEHNRLYWYRQTLGQGPEFLTYFQNEAQLEKSRLLSDRFSAERPKGSFSTLEIQRTEQGDSAMYLCASSLDRDSIGTDTQYFGPGTRLTVL.

This chain connects TRBV29-1 to TRBJ2-1; 7 nucleotides line up with TRBD2. CDR3 size: 13 residues. J gave up 5 bases and V 2 bases, and 3 bases lay outside the gene matches. Looked up from germline, CDR1 is SQVTM and CDR2 is ANQGSEA. CDR3 in DNA: TGCAGCGTTGAACCCAGCGGGGACAATGAGCAGTTCTTC. It specifies CSVEPSGDNEQFF.

The chain combines TRBV12-3 or TRBV12-4 with TRBJ1-2; the D is unclear. The CDR3 length is 12 residues. Deletions cut 2 bases from V and 8 bases from J, with 9 bases between. CDR3 bases: TGTGCCAGCAGTTTAAGCAGAGGAGGCTACACCTTC. As protein: CASSLSRGGYTF.

The chain couples TRBV5-5 to TRBJ1-1; D remains unclear. The CDR3 consists of 14 residues. Trimming left V 0 bases short and J 0 bases short, with 6 bases between. CDR1 and CDR2 from the germline V gene are SGHKS and YYEKEE (reference sequence). The CDR3 spells CASSLGSVNTEAFF. Here the CDR3 DNA reads TGTGCCAGCAGCTTGGGGTCGGTGAACACTGAAGCTTTCTTT. Together with reference TRBV5-5 and TRBJ1-1, the CDR3 gives the full variable domain: DAGVTQSPTHLIKTRGQQVTLRCSPISGHKSVSWYQQVLGQGPQFIFQYYEKEERGRGNFPDRFSARQFPNYSSELNVNALLLGDSALYLCASSLGSVNTEAFFGQGTRLTVV.

The genes are TRBV2 and TRBJ2-3; D is tentatively TRBD1 or TRBD2 (6 bases each). Trimming removed 1 base from V and 2 bases from J, with 13 bases in between. Per the germline V gene, CDR1 is SNHLY and CDR2 is FYNNEI. The CDR3 length is 16 residues. CDR3 DNA sequence: TGTGCCAGCAGTGAAGAGGTAGGGGGGCCCACAGATACGCAGTATTTT. Translation: CASSEEVGGPTDTQYF.

J is TRBJ1-4 and V is TRBV6-5; 8 nucleotides agree with TRBD1. Trimming removed 6 bases from V and 8 bases from J; junction bases left unmatched: 2. Germline V gives CDR1 MNHEY, CDR2 SVGAGI. This CDR3 is built from 12 residues. The CDR3 is CASRGQEEKLFF. In DNA form, the CDR3 reads TGTGCCAGCAGGGGACAGGAGGAAAAACTGTTTTTT.

The DNA of the CDR3 is TGTGCCAGCAGGCAACAGGGGGCAAACAATCAGCCCCAGCATTTT. Residues: CASRQQGANNQPQHF. The V call is TRBV6-5, the J call TRBJ1-5; 9 positions match TRBD1. There are 15 residues in the CDR3. V shed 6 bases and J 3 bases; nucleotides not matched to a gene: 6. Germline V gene lookup returns CDR1 MNHEY and CDR2 SVGAGI.

This clone is a singleton in its sample. The rearrangement uses TRBV5-1 and TRBJ2-3; tentatively, D is TRBD1 (5 bases). Germline V gene sequence: CDR1 SGHRS, CDR2 YFSETQ. The V and J ends lost 7 bases and 0 bases respectively, with 15 bases between them. This CDR3 has 15 amino acids. The CDR3 DNA reads TGCGCCAGCGGCGCAGGGCTTTCTAGCACAGATACGCAGTATTTT. It translates to CASGAGLSSTDTQYF.

This clone was seen a few times. V and J are TRBV7-9 and TRBJ2-2; the D call may be TRBD1 or TRBD2 (5 bases each). The germline gives CDR1 SEHNR, CDR2 FQNEAQ (reference sequence). This CDR3 contains 12 residues. V dropped 7 bases and J dropped 3 bases, with 6 bases sitting between them. The CDR3 DNA sequence: TGTGCCAGCATGGGGGACACCGGGGAGCTGTTTTTT. The encoded protein is CASMGDTGELFF.